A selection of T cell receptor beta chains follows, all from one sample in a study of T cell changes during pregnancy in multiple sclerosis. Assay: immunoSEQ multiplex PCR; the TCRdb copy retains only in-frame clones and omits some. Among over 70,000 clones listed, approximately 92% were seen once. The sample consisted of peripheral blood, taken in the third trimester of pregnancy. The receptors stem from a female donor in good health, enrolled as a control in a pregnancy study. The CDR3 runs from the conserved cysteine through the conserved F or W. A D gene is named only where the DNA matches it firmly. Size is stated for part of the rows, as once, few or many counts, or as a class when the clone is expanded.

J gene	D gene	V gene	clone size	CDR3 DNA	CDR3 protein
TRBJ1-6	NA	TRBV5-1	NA	TGCGCCAGCAGCTTGTTCGGACTTCCTAATTCACCCCTCCACTTT	CASSLFGLPNSPLHF
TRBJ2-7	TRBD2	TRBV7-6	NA	TGTGCCAGCAGCTTACTAGCGGGGGCCTACGAGCAGTACTTC	CASSLLAGAYEQYF
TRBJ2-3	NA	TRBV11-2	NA	TGTGCCAGCAGCTTAGGGTACGGAGCCACAGATACGCAGTATTTT	CASSLGYGATDTQYF
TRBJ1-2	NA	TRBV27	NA	TGTGCCAGCAGTTTATATTTCGCCCATGGGAGCTATGGCTACACCTTC	CASSLYFAHGSYGYTF
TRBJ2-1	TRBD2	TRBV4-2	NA	TGTGCCAGCAGCCATCTAGGGCTTCGGACTAGCGGGGGCAATGAGCAGTTCTTC	CASSHLGLRTSGGNEQFF
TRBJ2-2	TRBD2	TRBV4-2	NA	TGTGCCAGCAGCCAAGATCCAGCGGGGGGGCCGGGCGGGGAGCTGTTTTTT	CASSQDPAGGPGGELFF
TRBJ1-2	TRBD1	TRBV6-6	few	TGTGCCAGCAGTAACCGGGACAGGGGTCCCTCCTATGGCTACACCTTC	CASSNRDRGPSYGYTF
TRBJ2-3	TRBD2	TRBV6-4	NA	TGTGCCAGCAGAGCGGGGGGGAGCACAGATACGCAGTATTTT	CASRAGGSTDTQYF
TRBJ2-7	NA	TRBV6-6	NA	TGTGCCAGCAGTACGGGGTCCAACCCTACGAGGCAGTACTTC	CASSTGSNPTRQYF
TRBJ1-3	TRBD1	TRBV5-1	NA	TGCGCCAGCTGCTTGGACAGGGCGTTCTCTGGAAACACCATATATTTT	CASCLDRAFSGNTIYF
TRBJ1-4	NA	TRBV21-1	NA	TGTGCCAGCAGCCCAGGGACAGGGCAGAGTAATGAAAAACTGTTTTTT	CASSPGTGQSNEKLFF
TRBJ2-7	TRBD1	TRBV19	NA	TGTGCCAGTACTGGGACAGGGTCAGACTACGAGCAGTACTTC	CASTGTGSDYEQYF
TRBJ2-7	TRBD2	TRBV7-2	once	TGTGCCAGCAGGATAGCGGGAGGGGGGGCCTACGAGCAGTACTTC	CASRIAGGGAYEQYF
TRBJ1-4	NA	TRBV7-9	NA	TGTGCCAGCAGCTTATGGGGCCGGCCAAATGAAAAACTGTTTTTT	CASSLWGRPNEKLFF
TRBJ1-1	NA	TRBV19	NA	TGTGCCAGTAGTGTGACAGTATTCACTGAAGCTTTCTTT	CASSVTVFTEAFF
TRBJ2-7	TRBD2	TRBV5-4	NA	TGTGCCAGCAGCTTTAGACTAGCGGGGACCTCCTACGAGCAGTACTTC	CASSFRLAGTSYEQYF
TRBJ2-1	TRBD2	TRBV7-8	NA	TGTGCCAGCAGCTTACCGACTAGCGGTGGCCTTTCCTACAATGAGCAGTTCTTC	CASSLPTSGGLSYNEQFF
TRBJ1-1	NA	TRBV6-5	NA	TGTGCCAGCAGCGGGATCGCCGGACCCACTGAAGCTTTCTTT	CASSGIAGPTEAFF
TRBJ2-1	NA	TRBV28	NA	TGTGCCAGCATCCCAGGAGGCTCCTACAATGAGCAGTTCTTC	CASIPGGSYNEQFF
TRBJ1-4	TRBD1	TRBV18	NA	TGTGCCAGCTCACCACCGGGATCAGGGGGTAGGAATGAAAAACTGTTTTTT	CASSPPGSGGRNEKLFF
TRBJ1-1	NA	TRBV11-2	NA	TGTGCCAGCAGCTTACGAGGATTCGGTAAAAACATGAACACTGAAGCTTTCTTT	CASSLRGFGKNMNTEAFF
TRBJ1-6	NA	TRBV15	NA	TGTGCCACCAGCAGAGAGGCAGGGAATTCACCCCTCCACTTT	CATSREAGNSPLHF
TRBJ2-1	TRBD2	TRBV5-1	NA	TGCGCCAGCAGCAGAACTAGCGGGGGGGAGTACAATGAGCAGTTCTTC	CASSRTSGGEYNEQFF
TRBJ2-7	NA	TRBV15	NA	TGTGCCACCAGCAGAGCCCAGGACTACGAGCAGTACTTC	CATSRAQDYEQYF
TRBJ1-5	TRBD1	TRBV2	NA	TGTGCCAGCAGCGCAGGGGGGATCAATCAGCCCCAGCATTTT	CASSAGGINQPQHF
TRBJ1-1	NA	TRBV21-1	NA	TGTGCCAGCAGCAAAGGGCAGGGTCCCCAAAAGATAAACACTGAAGCTTTCTTT	CASSKGQGPQKINTEAFF
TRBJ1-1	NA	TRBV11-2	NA	TGTGCCAGCAGCTTGCTGCAGGGGCGACTGAACACTGAAGCTTTCTTT	CASSLLQGRLNTEAFF
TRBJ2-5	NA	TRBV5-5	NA	TGTGCCAGCAGCTTGTGGGGCGGGGTGGAAGAGACCCAGTACTTC	CASSLWGGVEETQYF
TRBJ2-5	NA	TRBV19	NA	TGTGCCAGTAGTATTAGAGGCAGCCTGGAGACCCAGTACTTC	CASSIRGSLETQYF
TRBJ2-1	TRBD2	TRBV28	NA	TGTGCCAGCACCTTAGCGGGACCTAGCTCCTACAATGAGCAGTTCTTC	CASTLAGPSSYNEQFF
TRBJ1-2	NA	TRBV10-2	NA	TGCGCCAGCAGTGAGGGGGGGACTCTCCTTGGCTACACCTTC	CASSEGGTLLGYTF
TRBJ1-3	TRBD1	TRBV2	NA	TGTGCCAGCAGCCGAGACAGGGCATCTGGAAACACCATATATTTT	CASSRDRASGNTIYF
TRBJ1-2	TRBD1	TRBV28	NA	TGTGCCAGCAGTGAAGACAGGGCAGATGGCTACACCTTC	CASSEDRADGYTF
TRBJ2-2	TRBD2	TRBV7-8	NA	TGTGCCAGCAGCCTCAGGACGGGGGGTGGCACCGGGGAGCTGTTTTTT	CASSLRTGGGTGELFF
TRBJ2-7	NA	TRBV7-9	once	TGTGCCAGCACTCCCCCCGGTGCGTCTTCCTACGAGCAGTACTTC	CASTPPGASSYEQYF
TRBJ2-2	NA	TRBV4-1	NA	TGCGCCAGCAGCCAAGATAGTAGCGGCCGAACCACCGGGGAGCTGTTTTTT	CASSQDSSGRTTGELFF
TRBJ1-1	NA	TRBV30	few	TGTGCCTGGAGTGTACAGAAGCACACTGAAGCTTTCTTT	CAWSVQKHTEAFF
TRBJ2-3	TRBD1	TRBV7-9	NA	TGTGCCAGCAGCCTGACAGGGGGCGAGGGCACAGATACGCAGTATTTT	CASSLTGGEGTDTQYF
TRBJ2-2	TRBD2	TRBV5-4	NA	TGTGCCAGCAGCCCCGGGACTAGCGGAACCGGGGAGCTGTTTTTT	CASSPGTSGTGELFF
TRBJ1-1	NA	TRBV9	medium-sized	TGTGCCAGCAGCGTGGGGCAGGACACTGAAGCTTTCTTT	CASSVGQDTEAFF